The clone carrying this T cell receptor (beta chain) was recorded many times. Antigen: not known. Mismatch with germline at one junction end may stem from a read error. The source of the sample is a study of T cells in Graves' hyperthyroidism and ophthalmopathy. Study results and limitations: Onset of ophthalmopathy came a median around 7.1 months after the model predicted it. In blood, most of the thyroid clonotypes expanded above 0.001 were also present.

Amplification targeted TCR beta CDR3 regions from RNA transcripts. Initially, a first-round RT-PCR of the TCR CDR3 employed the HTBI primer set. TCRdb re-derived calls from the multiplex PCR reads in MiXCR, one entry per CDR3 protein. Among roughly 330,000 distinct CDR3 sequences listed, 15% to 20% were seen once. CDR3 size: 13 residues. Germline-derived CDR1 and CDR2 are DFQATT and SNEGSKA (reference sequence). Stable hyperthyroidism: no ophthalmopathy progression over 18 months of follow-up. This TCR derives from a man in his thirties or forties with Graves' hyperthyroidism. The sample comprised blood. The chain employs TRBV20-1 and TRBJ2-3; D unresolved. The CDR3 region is CSAREPRPDTQYF. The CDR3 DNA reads TGCAGTGCCAGAGAGCCCCGTCCAGATACGCAGTATTTT.